This note documents a single T cell receptor beta chain sequence. Its antigen is unknown. Trimming took 6 bases from V and 3 from J, leaving 18 bases between them. CDR1 MNHNS and CDR2 SASEGT come from the germline V gene. The CDR3 is made up of 15 amino acids. This entry is derived from a study of CD8 T cells in ankylosing spondylitis. Broader study findings: Some of these motif variants have turned up before, in reports on reactive arthritis synovial fluid and blood. Eight or nine highly homologous variants made up a TCR beta motif that seemed to typify ankylosing spondylitis blood. A CD8+ phenotype characterized the disease-linked clones, which were relatively rare in peripheral blood. Reports say disease-linked clones showed up significantly more in matched ankylosing spondylitis synovial fluid.

5'-RACE, quantitative and with molecular barcodes, yielded the TCR beta libraries. TCRdb used MiXCR to reprocess the 5' RACE reads, holding one entry per CDR3 protein. The data hold around 770,000 distinct CDR3 sequences, with around 20% observed a single time. What was sequenced was blood, either unsorted or a sorted T cell fraction (not recorded which). The chain recombines TRBV6-1 with TRBJ2-7; D is tentatively TRBD1 or TRBD2 (5 bases each). The TCR was taken from a male donor with ankylosing spondylitis. This chain's CDR3 is CASSKSGLNIYEQYF. In nucleotides, the CDR3 is TGTGCCAGCAGCAAGTCGGGGCTGAATATCTACGAGCAGTACTTC.